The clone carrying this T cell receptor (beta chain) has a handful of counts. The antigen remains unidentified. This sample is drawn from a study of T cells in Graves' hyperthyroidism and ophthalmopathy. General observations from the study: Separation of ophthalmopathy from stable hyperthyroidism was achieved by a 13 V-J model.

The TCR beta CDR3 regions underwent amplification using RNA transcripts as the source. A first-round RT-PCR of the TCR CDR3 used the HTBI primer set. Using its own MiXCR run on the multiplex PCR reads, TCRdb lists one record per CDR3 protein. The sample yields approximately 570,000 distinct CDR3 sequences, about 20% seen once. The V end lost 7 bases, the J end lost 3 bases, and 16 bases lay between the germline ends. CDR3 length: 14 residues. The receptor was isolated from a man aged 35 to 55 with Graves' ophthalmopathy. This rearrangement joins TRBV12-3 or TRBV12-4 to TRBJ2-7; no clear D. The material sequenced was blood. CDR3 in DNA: TGTGCCAGCAAGCGCTTAGGGCAGTACTACGAGCAGTACTTC. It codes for CASKRLGQYYEQYF.